One and the same sample provided the 24 T cell receptor beta chains below, sequenced in a study of T cells in narcolepsy. The assay was immunoSEQ multiplex PCR, and TCRdb's table has in-frame clones only and misses some. The sample has 20,000 to 30,000 clones, 70% to 85% seen once. Sample: memory (CD45RA-) CD4+ T cells from blood. These receptors originate from a human donor in good health.

Only a few counts were recorded for this clone. V and J are TRBV5-8 and TRBJ1-6; the D gene is possibly TRBD1 (5 bases). Per germline, CDR1 SGHTS and CDR2 YDEGEE. The CDR3 length is 14 residues. The ends were cut back, 4 bases at V and 8 bases at J, with 13 bases in the middle. DNA for the CDR3: TGTGCCAGCAGCACCGGGACGGGCTATTCACCCCTCCACTTT. Its translation is CASSTGTGYSPLHF.

The chain recombines TRBV18 with TRBJ1-3; D might be TRBD1 (5 bases). Germline V gene data show CDR1 as KGHSH and CDR2 as LQKENI. The CDR3 is made up of 15 amino acids. Between the trimmed V and J ends, which lost 0 bases and 0 bases, there was a span of 6 bases. CDR3 nucleotides: TGTGCCAGCTCACCACCGGGGGGCTCTGGAAACACCATATATTTT. Translated: CASSPPGGSGNTIYF.

This chain uses TRBV5-6 with TRBJ2-5; possibly TRBD1 for D (6 bases). CDR1 and CDR2 from the germline V gene are SGHDT and YYEEEE. Trimming removed 4 bases at V and 4 bases at J, with 17 bases between. The CDR3 loop spans 15 amino acids. In DNA form, the CDR3 reads TGTGCCAGCAGCCCCACAGGGTCAGAAGGAGAGACCCAGTACTTC. Amino acids: CASSPTGSEGETQYF.

A note on this clone: Compared with germline, one end of the junction differs, possibly owing to a read error. This chain links TRBV11-2 with TRBJ2-3; 7 nucleotides match TRBD1. Germline V lookup: CDR1 SGHAT, CDR2 FQNNGV. CDR3 length: 14 residues. The CDR3 sequence is CASSVDRGTDTQYF. CDR3 bases: TGTGCCAGCAGCGTAGACAGGGGCACAGATACGCAGTATTTT.

Points on this clone: Distinct nucleotide sequences in the sample also encode this CDR3. DNA of the CDR3: TGTGCCAGCAGTCGGGACCGACAAGAGACCCAGTACTTC. Encoded protein: CASSRDRQETQYF. The chain has TRBV2 and TRBJ2-5; D is tentatively TRBD1 or TRBD2 (5 bases each). Trimming took off 5 bases at V and 2 bases at J, with 9 bases between the two ends. The CDR3 is made up of 13 amino acids. CDR1 SNHLY and CDR2 FYNNEI come from the germline V gene.

In DNA, the CDR3 is TGTGCCAGCACCGAGGAGAGGGGGCGCGGCGGGGAGCTGTTTTTT. This gives the protein CASTEERGRGGELFF. This chain joins TRBV6-5 and TRBJ2-2, with 7 bases aligning to TRBD1. The CDR3 runs 15 residues. Germline CDR1 and CDR2: MNHEY and SVGAGI. Trimming took 7 bases from V and 7 from J; bases not matched to a gene: 12.

Regarding this clone: Other DNA sequences in this specimen translate into the identical CDR3. The chain is built from TRBV5-5 and TRBJ2-7; TRBD1 matches at 7 bases. J gave up 2 bases and V 3 bases, and 8 bases lay outside the gene matches. Germline assignment: CDR1 SGHKS and CDR2 YYEKEE (reference sequence). CDR3 length: 15 amino acids. CDR3 protein: CASSSTGQPAYEQYF. The CDR3, as DNA: TGTGCCAGCAGCTCGACGGGACAGCCCGCCTACGAGCAGTACTTC.

J is TRBJ2-1 and V is TRBV9, with 10 bases fitting TRBD2. V dropped 4 bases and J dropped 7; count of bases not matched to a gene: 8. CDR1 SGDLS and CDR2 YYNGEE come from the germline V gene. This CDR3 has 15 amino acids. CDR3 DNA: TGTGCCAGCAGCCCGGGACTAGCGACTCGAAATGAGCAGTTCTTC. Its protein is CASSPGLATRNEQFF. Full variable domain (rest looked up from reference TRBV9 and TRBJ2-1): DSGVTQTPKHLITATGQRVTLRCSPRSGDLSVYWYQQSLDQGLQFLIQYYNGEERAKGNILERFSAQQFPDLHSELNLSSLELGDSALYFCASSPGLATRNEQFFGPGTRLTVL.

The chain links TRBV6-5 to TRBJ1-6, with 11 bases aligning to TRBD1. V was pared by 7 bases and J by 10 bases, with 9 bases of the junction left unmatched. CDR1 MNHEY and CDR2 SVGAGI come from the germline V gene. This CDR3 has 15 residues. CDR3 DNA sequence: TGTGCCAGCACCGGACAGGGGGCGAACCAATCACCCCTCCACTTT. Protein product: CASTGQGANQSPLHF.

This chain links TRBV19 with TRBJ1-6, with TRBD1 matching over 7 bases. From germline, CDR1 is LNHDA and CDR2 SQIVND (reference sequence). This CDR3 comprises 15 residues. Trimming took 9 bases from V and 5 from J; bases not matched to a gene: 10. The CDR3 is CASSTTGDNNSPLHF. CDR3 bases: TGTGCCAGCTCTACTACAGGGGACAATAATTCACCCCTCCACTTT.

The count of this clone is one. The rearrangement links TRBV11-2 to TRBJ2-5; D is perhaps TRBD1 (5 bases). Trimming removed 4 bases at V and 5 bases at J, with 14 bases between. The germline CDR1 and CDR2 sequences are SGHAT and FQNNGV. The CDR3 consists of 14 residues. CDR3 sequence: CASSSLGVGETQYF. CDR3 DNA: TGTGCCAGCAGCTCCCTAGGGGTTGGGGAGACCCAGTACTTC.

The CDR3 here is CASSQVGGRNTEAFF. The CDR3 DNA is TGTGCCAGCAGCCAAGTAGGAGGTCGGAACACTGAAGCTTTCTTT. The V gene is TRBV4-2, the J gene TRBJ1-1, with D unclear. Per germline, CDR1 LGHNA and CDR2 YNFKEQ. The V end lost 1 base, the J end lost 1 base, and 10 bases lay between the germline ends. The CDR3 sequence is 15 residues long.

The CDR3 DNA follows: TGTGCCAGCAGCTTAGTCGCCGGGACAGGGGGCTTGAATGAGCAGTTCTTC. Translated, it gives CASSLVAGTGGLNEQFF. The chain is built from TRBV7-9 and TRBJ2-1; 12 nucleotides agree with TRBD1. Trimming cost V 1 base and J 7 bases; bases outside gene matches: 8. CDR1 is SEHNR, CDR2 FQNEAQ, per germline (reference sequence). CDR3 size: 17 residues.

The V gene is TRBV30, the J gene TRBJ1-4; a possible D gene is TRBD1 (5 bases). Per the germline V gene, CDR1 is GTSNPN and CDR2 is SVGIG (reference sequence). The germline V and J ends were trimmed by 4 bases and 3 bases, with 9 bases remaining between them. The CDR3 is 13 residues long. The CDR3 nucleotides are TGTGCCTGGACGAAGGGGCCTAATGAAAAACTGTTTTTT. Its protein product is CAWTKGPNEKLFF.

The V call is TRBV4-1, the J call TRBJ1-6; the match to TRBD1 covers 9 bases. CDR3 size: 16 residues. Germline V CDR1 and CDR2: MGHRA, YSYEKL. Unmatched junction bases numbered 6, after V lost 4 bases and J lost 5 bases. CDR3: CASSRTGQGDNSPLHF. The CDR3 bases are TGCGCCAGCAGCCGAACGGGACAGGGCGATAATTCACCCCTCCACTTT.

This clone was counted only a few times. The chain recombines TRBV6-6 with TRBJ1-2, with 7 bases that match TRBD1. The CDR3 is 14 amino acids. With 5 bases clipped from V and 8 bases from J, the junction kept 11 bases outside the gene matches. The germline V gene has CDR1 MNHNY and CDR2 SVGAGI (reference sequence). The CDR3 nucleotides read TGTGCCAGCAGTGCCCGACAGGGTATGGGGGGCTACACCTTC. It is translated as CASSARQGMGGYTF.

The chain employs TRBV28 and TRBJ1-1; TRBD1 is a possible D gene (5 bases). In germline, CDR1 is MDHEN, CDR2 SYDVKM. The CDR3 is made up of 15 amino acids. V lost 4 bases to trimming and J lost 5 bases, with 17 bases between them. The CDR3 sequence is CASSYMGWGETEAFF. DNA of the CDR3: TGTGCCAGCAGTTACATGGGGTGGGGCGAAACTGAAGCTTTCTTT. Looking up the rest from reference TRBV28 and TRBJ1-1 gives the full variable domain: DVKVTQSSRYLVKRTGEKVFLECVQDMDHENMFWYRQDPGLGLRLIYFSYDVKMKEKGDIPEGYSVSREKKERFSLILESASTNQTSMYLCASSYMGWGETEAFFGQGTRLTVV.

The chain uses TRBV9 and TRBJ2-7; TRBD1 matches at 7 bases. Per the germline V gene, CDR1 is SGDLS and CDR2 is YYNGEE. With 0 bases clipped from V and 4 bases from J, the junction kept 7 bases outside the gene matches. CDR3 length equals 15 residues. In DNA form, the CDR3 reads TGTGCCAGCAGCGTAGTTGTCGCCAGGGGGTACGAGCAGTACTTC. Protein product: CASSVVVARGYEQYF.

Concerning this clone: Other DNA variants within this sample encode the same CDR3. V gene TRBV30 combines with J gene TRBJ2-7, with TRBD1 matching 7 bases. CDR1 is GTSNPN, CDR2 SVGIG, per germline (reference sequence). The CDR3 consists of 12 residues. The V segment lost 4 bases and the J segment 2 bases; nucleotides outside the gene matches: 2. CDR3 coding DNA: TGTGCCTGGAAACAGGGGACCTACGAGCAGTACTTC. It codes for CAWKQGTYEQYF.

The chain joins TRBV7-2 to TRBJ2-3, with TRBD2 matching over 8 bases. The V gene's germline CDR1 is SGHTA and CDR2 FQGNSA. This CDR3 has 16 amino acids. V lost 5 bases, J lost 3 bases, and 10 bases stayed unmatched. CDR3 residues: CASSPAAGGTTDTQYF. The CDR3 nucleotides read TGTGCCAGCAGCCCCGCTGCGGGAGGCACAACAGATACGCAGTATTTT.

The chain couples TRBV7-9 to TRBJ2-7; D is uncertain. The CDR3 sequence is 14 residues long. Trimming removed 1 base from V and 4 bases from J, with 11 bases in between. The germline V gene has CDR1 SEHNR and CDR2 FQNEAQ (reference sequence). The CDR3 loop reads CASSLDLRRYEQYF. Written as DNA, the CDR3 is TGTGCCAGCAGCTTAGATCTGCGGCGGTACGAGCAGTACTTC. Full variable domain (remainder filled in from reference TRBV7-9 and TRBJ2-7): DTGVSQNPRHKITKRGQNVTFRCDPISEHNRLYWYRQTLGQGPEFLTYFQNEAQLEKSRLLSDRFSAERPKGSFSTLEIQRTEQGDSAMYLCASSLDLRRYEQYFGPGTRLTVT.

This clone appeared once. The V and J genes are TRBV27 and TRBJ2-1; D is perhaps TRBD2 (6 bases). CDR1 and CDR2 from the germline V gene are MNHEY and SMNVEV (reference sequence). V lost 4 bases and J lost 9, with 13 bases in between. The CDR3 extends over 13 amino acids. The CDR3 reads CASSSSTRGEQFF. The CDR3 region has the DNA TGTGCCAGCAGTTCCTCGACTAGAGGTGAGCAGTTCTTC.

The chain has TRBV6-5 and TRBJ1-2, with a possible D match to TRBD1 (6 bases). There are 14 residues in the CDR3. Between the trimmed V and J ends, which lost 8 bases and 3 bases, there was a span of 16 bases. Germline CDR1 is MNHEY and CDR2 is SVGAGI. CDR3 sequence: CASAYRGGDYGYTF. For the CDR3, the DNA is TGTGCCAGCGCCTATAGAGGGGGGGACTATGGCTACACCTTC.

The sample holds a few counts of this clone. This rearrangement joins TRBV20-1 to TRBJ1-1; the D is unclear. V was trimmed by 3 bases and J by 8 bases, leaving 10 bases between them. The CDR3 has 11 amino acids. The germline gives CDR1 DFQATT, CDR2 SNEGSKA (reference sequence). CDR3 nucleotides: TGCAGTGCTAGCCGAGAACCGGAAGCTTTCTTT. It encodes CSASREPEAFF.